This TCR beta chain stems from a study of control samples from healthy donors and cancer patients. Germline assignment: CDR1 SGHVS and CDR2 FQNEAQ. This CDR3 region has 14 residues. V gave up 4 bases and J gave up 1 base, with 10 bases separating them. Data came from immunoSEQ multiplex PCR; TCRdb stores just in-frame clones and leaves some out. The top ten hold approximately 7.8% of the sample, which has approximately 100,000 clones, around nine tenths seen once. Material: blood. This chain joins TRBV7-8 and TRBJ1-1; D gene ambiguous. The TCR originated in a man aged 25-45 years in good health. CDR3 in amino acids: CASSSSPPNTEAFF. In DNA form, the CDR3 reads TGTGCCAGCAGCTCCTCACCCCCGAACACTGAAGCTTTCTTT.